Listed below are T cell receptor beta chains from one sample, sequenced in a study of T cells in tuberculosis. Profiled with immunoSEQ multiplex PCR; TCRdb holds only in-frame clones, not every one. The sample contains tens of thousands of clones, 85% to 95% of which appear only once. The sequencing input was PBMCs. These receptors were obtained from a donor aged 10-30 years with latent tuberculosis or without tuberculosis infection. Some clones in this sample may be carry-over from other donors' samples. CDR3s include the opening cysteine and the closing phenylalanine or tryptophan. D genes are given only for firm matches. A row's size may be missing; if present it is once, few, many or a size class.

D gene,V gene,J gene,clone size,CDR3 protein,CDR3 DNA
TRBD1,TRBV2,TRBJ1-2,NA,CASSPGQGLLFYGYTF,TGTGCCAGCAGTCCGGGACAGGGGCTGCTTTTCTATGGCTACACCTTC
TRBD2,TRBV5-1,TRBJ2-1,NA,CASSPTGLAASREGNEQFF,TGCGCCAGCAGCCCAACGGGACTAGCGGCGTCGAGGGAGGGCAATGAGCAGTTCTTC
TRBD2,TRBV14,TRBJ2-1,NA,CASSQGGGWSYNEQFF,TGTGCCAGCAGCCAAGGGGGAGGGTGGTCCTACAATGAGCAGTTCTTC
NA,TRBV28,TRBJ2-7,NA,CASSLDTLRHEQYF,TGTGCCAGCAGTTTGGACACCCTCCGCCACGAGCAGTACTTC
NA,TRBV11-3,TRBJ2-2,NA,CASSLGAVSGTGELFF,TGTGCCAGCAGCTTAGGAGCCGTTTCAGGGACCGGGGAGCTGTTTTTT
NA,TRBV28,TRBJ1-2,NA,CASSFSGGARISYGYTF,TGTGCCAGCAGTTTCTCTGGGGGCGCAAGAATCAGTTATGGCTACACCTTC
NA,TRBV6-1,TRBJ1-2,NA,CASSGAQRPNYGYTF,TGTGCCAGCAGTGGAGCACAGAGACCTAACTATGGCTACACCTTC
NA,TRBV9,TRBJ2-1,NA,CASSLTYLANNEQFF,TGTGCCAGCAGCCTCACTTACCTAGCTAACAATGAGCAGTTCTTC
TRBD2,TRBV2,TRBJ2-2,NA,CASSERSGRYTGELFF,TGTGCCAGCAGTGAGAGGAGCGGGAGATACACCGGGGAGCTGTTTTTT
NA,TRBV23-1,TRBJ1-3,NA,CASSQSSSLVYF,TGCGCCAGCAGTCAATCGTCGTCCCTAGTATATTTT
TRBD1,TRBV14,TRBJ2-5,NA,CASRETGMGETQYF,TGTGCCAGCAGGGAGACAGGGATGGGGGAGACCCAGTACTTC
NA,TRBV28,TRBJ1-5,NA,CASSQGGSNQPQHF,TGTGCCAGCTCCCAGGGTGGCAGCAATCAGCCCCAGCATTTT
TRBD2,TRBV27,TRBJ2-7,NA,CASSLGPFTSGRYEQYF,TGTGCCAGCAGCCTCGGGCCTTTCACTAGCGGGAGATACGAGCAGTACTTC
TRBD1,TRBV28,TRBJ1-1,NA,CASSSPPDREEAFF,TGTGCCAGCAGTTCACCCCCGGACAGGGAAGAAGCTTTCTTT
NA,TRBV2,TRBJ1-2,few,CASSDRASDTF,TGTGCCAGCAGTGACAGGGCTTCTGACACCTTC
NA,TRBV6-5,TRBJ1-1,NA,CASTPRWNTEAFF,TGTGCCAGCACCCCTCGTTGGAACACTGAAGCTTTCTTT
NA,TRBV10-3,TRBJ1-6,NA,CAISDTGNSPLHF,TGTGCCATCAGTGACACAGGGAATTCACCCCTCCACTTT
NA,TRBV6-1,TRBJ1-2,few,CASTSREGGIYGYTF,TGTGCCAGCACCTCCCGGGAGGGAGGGATCTATGGCTACACCTTC
TRBD1,TRBV6-6,TRBJ1-6,NA,CASSPTGGGSPLHF,TGTGCCAGCAGCCCGACAGGGGGAGGTTCACCCCTCCACTTT
NA,TRBV7-8,TRBJ2-1,NA,CASSLAYRAKPYNEQFF,TGTGCCAGCAGCTTAGCCTACAGGGCGAAGCCTTACAATGAGCAGTTCTTC
TRBD2,TRBV7-6,TRBJ2-1,NA,CASSLGSGGQTEQFF,TGTGCCAGCAGCTTAGGTAGCGGGGGCCAGACAGAGCAGTTCTTC
NA,TRBV4-1,TRBJ1-1,NA,CASSQDRVNTEAFF,TGCGCCAGCAGCCAAGACAGGGTAAACACTGAAGCTTTCTTT
NA,TRBV5-6,TRBJ2-7,NA,CASSYNYEQYF,TGTGCCAGCAGCTATAACTACGAGCAGTACTTC
NA,TRBV10-3,TRBJ1-3,NA,CATGSISGNTIYF,TGTGCCACCGGGAGCATCTCTGGAAACACCATATATTTT
NA,TRBV5-1,TRBJ2-5,NA,CASSSAGSPKETQYF,TGCGCCAGCAGCTCGGCAGGGTCGCCTAAAGAGACCCAGTACTTC
NA,TRBV30,TRBJ1-5,NA,CAWSREYPGPQHF,TGTGCCTGGAGTAGAGAATACCCGGGTCCCCAGCATTTT
TRBD2,TRBV29-1,TRBJ2-1,NA,CSVATSAGFPDEQFF,TGCAGCGTTGCGACCTCAGCGGGATTCCCAGATGAGCAGTTCTTC
TRBD1,TRBV5-5,TRBJ1-1,NA,CASSSGRTGVTEAFF,TGTGCCAGCAGCTCCGGAAGGACAGGCGTCACTGAAGCTTTCTTT
TRBD1,TRBV6-5,TRBJ1-5,NA,CASSLGTGLNQPQHF,TGTGCCAGCAGTTTGGGGACAGGGCTTAATCAGCCCCAGCATTTT
NA,TRBV2,TRBJ1-1,NA,CASSGVGGVNTEAFF,TGTGCCAGCAGTGGGGTCGGGGGGGTGAACACTGAAGCTTTCTTT
TRBD1,TRBV30,TRBJ2-1,NA,CAWGTGTVSYNEQFF,TGTGCCTGGGGGACCGGGACAGTATCCTACAATGAGCAGTTCTTC
TRBD1,TRBV4-1,TRBJ1-1,NA,CASSQSHRGRGTEAFF,TGCGCCAGCAGCCAAAGTCACAGGGGGCGCGGTACTGAAGCTTTCTTT
NA,TRBV5-1,TRBJ1-1,NA,CASSLPPQNPNTEAFF,TGCGCCAGCAGCCTACCCCCCCAAAACCCGAACACTGAAGCTTTCTTT
TRBD1,TRBV5-1,TRBJ2-1,NA,CASSLARGSSYNEQFF,TGCGCCAGCAGCTTGGCCAGGGGGAGCTCCTACAATGAGCAGTTCTTC
TRBD1,TRBV15,TRBJ2-1,NA,CATSRDGTAAYNEQFF,TGTGCCACCAGCAGAGATGGGACAGCCGCTTACAATGAGCAGTTCTTC
NA,TRBV30,TRBJ1-3,NA,CAWSEGIPGNTIYF,TGTGCCTGGAGTGAGGGGATTCCCGGAAACACCATATATTTT
TRBD1,TRBV14,TRBJ2-7,NA,CASSQGQGAIYEQYF,TGTGCCAGCAGCCAAGGGCAGGGGGCTATCTACGAGCAGTACTTC
NA,TRBV6-5,TRBJ1-2,NA,CASSYSRVSSLYGYTF,TGTGCCAGCAGTTACTCGAGGGTGAGTAGCCTCTATGGCTACACCTTC
NA,TRBV6-1,TRBJ1-1,NA,CASSEGSLNTEAFF,TGTGCCAGCAGTGAAGGCAGTCTGAACACTGAAGCTTTCTTT
NA,TRBV7-9,TRBJ1-1,once,CATPSGGRNTEAFF,TGTGCCACCCCAAGCGGAGGGCGAAACACTGAAGCTTTCTTT
NA,TRBV7-9,TRBJ1-2,NA,CASSLGPAGDGYGYTF,TGTGCCAGCAGCTTAGGTCCGGCAGGGGACGGCTATGGCTACACCTTC
NA,TRBV30,TRBJ2-7,NA,CAWSVPNGHLYEQYF,TGTGCCTGGAGTGTACCTAACGGACACCTCTACGAGCAGTACTTC
NA,TRBV27,TRBJ1-1,NA,CASSLLRSTEAFF,TGTGCCAGCAGTTTACTGAGGAGCACTGAAGCTTTCTTT
TRBD1,TRBV28,TRBJ1-5,NA,CASSATGKGAYSNQPQHF,TGTGCCAGCAGTGCGACAGGGAAGGGCGCTTATAGCAATCAGCCCCAGCATTTT
NA,TRBV2,TRBJ1-2,NA,CASSEGGQPYGYTF,TGTGCCAGCAGTGAAGGCGGACAGCCCTATGGCTACACCTTC
TRBD1,TRBV25-1,TRBJ1-5,NA,CASRGQGINQPQHF,TGTGCCAGCAGGGGACAGGGGATTAATCAGCCCCAGCATTTT
TRBD1,TRBV6-1,TRBJ2-7,NA,CASSETGGTYEQYF,TGTGCCAGCAGTGAGACAGGGGGGACCTACGAGCAGTACTTC
NA,TRBV11-2,TRBJ2-7,few,CASSLIRDFSYEQYF,TGTGCCAGCAGCTTAATCCGGGACTTCTCCTACGAGCAGTACTTC
NA,TRBV5-4,TRBJ2-3,NA,CASSLDGGGTDTQYF,TGTGCCAGCAGCTTGGACGGGGGTGGCACAGATACGCAGTATTTT
TRBD1,TRBV27,TRBJ2-1,NA,CASSDRDRGLENEQFF,TGTGCCAGCAGCGACCGGGACAGGGGGCTTGAGAATGAGCAGTTCTTC
NA,TRBV19,TRBJ2-1,NA,CASPLGTKTHNEQFF,TGTGCCAGTCCCCTCGGGACAAAAACCCACAATGAGCAGTTCTTC
NA,TRBV20-1,TRBJ2-1,NA,CSARFYEQFF,TGCAGTGCTAGATTCTATGAGCAGTTCTTC